This T cell receptor beta chain is drawn from a study of cytomegalovirus exposure and HLA in healthy donors. Findings of the study overall: The classifier reportedly diagnosed cytomegalovirus status with high specificity and sensitivity.

Remarks on this clone: The antigen is not known.

The PCR had 60 Vbeta and 13 Jbeta primers. TCRdb's table, derived via immunoSEQ multiplex PCR, lists solely in-frame clones and lacks some. Of roughly 52,000 clones listed, 50% to 70% are singletons. The CDR3 extends over 14 amino acids. Per germline, CDR1 ENHRY and CDR2 SYGVKD. This chain uses TRBV10-3 with TRBJ2-5, with 8 bases matching TRBD2. The sequencing sample was made of PBMCs. This clonotype was sampled from a human donor in good health. The CDR3: CATRTGGPQETQYF. The CDR3 bases are TGTGCGACTCGGACGGGGGGGCCTCAAGAGACCCAGTACTTC.